The present T cell receptor (beta chain) was sequenced within a study of blood T cell repertoires in COVID-19. Study summary: Samples of COVID-19 (acute and convalescent) were obtained from the United States, Italy and Spain. Sources were T cells, B-cell-depleted T cells, or PBMCs; the material itself was cDNA or gDNA.

In the authors' methods: By means of reference gene primer amplification, nucleated cell counts were estimated. Repertoires were generated with immunoSEQ multiplex PCR, while TCRdb's copy carries only in-frame clones and drops some. D and trimming were read from the DNA, whereas the V and J calls and clone size are those reported in that table. Here the sample spans over 110,000 clones, 80% being singletons. The CDR3 totals 15 residues. V was pared by 1 base and J by 4 bases, with 11 bases between. CDR1 SGHRS and CDR2 YFSETQ come from the germline V gene. The sequencing sample was made of peripheral blood. This receptor was identified in a man between 65 and 85 years old who had recovered from COVID-19. This sequence joins TRBV5-1 and TRBJ2-2; unclear D gene. DNA for the CDR3: TGCGCCAGCAGCTTGCACTGGTCGGGCACCGGGGAGCTGTTTTTT. As protein: CASSLHWSGTGELFF.